This T cell receptor beta chain was found in a study of T cell responses to AZD1222 COVID-19 vaccine. Findings of the study overall: Spike-specific TCR breadth and depth went up after people got two AZD1222 doses. Only five or six individuals given AZD1222 were seropositive at baseline. Clonal diversity may have been underestimated in mostly white British donors.

As for this clone: Its antigen remains unidentified.

The repertoire was sequenced with immunoSEQ multiplex PCR; TCRdb's copy has only in-frame clones and lacks some. The table records approximately 170,000 clones, 88% of them present only once. Source: peripheral blood, taken 28 days after the second AZD1222 dose. The clonotype comes from an adult who received the AZD1222 COVID-19 vaccine.

The CDR3 loop is CASSLGEATQYF. The CDR3 region has the DNA TGCGCCAGCAGCCTCGGAGAGGCTACGCAGTATTTT. The chain recombines TRBV4-3 with TRBJ2-3; no clear D gene. The CDR3 contains 12 residues. Germline lookup yields CDR1 LGHNA and CDR2 YSLEER. V was trimmed by 4 bases and J by 8 bases, leaving 10 bases between them.